This TCR beta chain stems from a study of technical replicates of blood from a few donors (TCRdb year 2017). Libraries were built with the immunoSEQ multiplex PCR assay. TCRdb stores this immuneACCESS table with in-frame sequences only. Part of the clones is absent; in the studies checked, under half of the shortfall reflects unresolved V genes, and no reason is known for the rest. Counted in this sample were more than 75,000 clones; 93% of them appeared once. Roughly 0.23% of the sample comes from the top ten. Reading the germline V gene gives CDR1 MDHEN and CDR2 SYDVKM. The CDR3 spans 12 residues, from the cysteine through the phenylalanine. Only the CDR3 portion is preserved as DNA: 36 bases, with reading frame beginning at the first base. Relative to germline, V is 7 bases shorter and J is 0 bases shorter, with 5 bases between their ends. This clone occurred once. No cognate antigen has been identified for it. No qualities accompany the bases; no much larger clone lies one base away.

This TCR was recovered from a human donor in good health. Sequencing was done on a sample of T cells isolated from PBMCs. In this chain, TRBV28 is recombined with TRBJ2-3, with the D gene too uncertain to name. The CDR3 corresponds to CASTGSTDTQYF. DNA sequence: TGTGCCAGCACAGGAAGCACAGATACGCAGTATTTT.